Listed below are T cell receptor beta chains from one sample, sequenced in a study of T cell repertoires in cytomegalovirus infection. These receptors have no known antigen. Each CDR3 protein gets one entry after TCRdb re-called the reads with MiXCR. Of around 110,000 distinct CDR3 sequences in the sample, roughly a tenth are singletons; the top ten hold 31%. Specimen: PBMCs, sequenced either directly or after in vitro stimulation (not recorded which). The origin of the receptors is a human donor in good health (CMV status not recorded). Some clones in this sample may be carry-over from other donors' samples. CDR3s include the opening cysteine and the closing phenylalanine or tryptophan. Each record gives: clone size, V gene, J gene, D gene, CDR3 DNA, CDR3 protein. A D gene is named only where the DNA matches it firmly. Clone size, where shown, is once, few, many, or a class for clones that have expanded.

>-|TRBV12-3/TRBV12-4|TRBJ2-2|TRBD2
TGTGCCAGCAGTTTTGGCGGGAGGGCCCACACCGGGGAGCTGTTTTTT
CASSFGGRAHTGELFF
>few|TRBV11-2|TRBJ2-1|TRBD2
TGTGCCAGCAGCCTCAGAGCGGGAGAGGACAATGAGCAGTTCTTC
CASSLRAGEDNEQFF
>few|TRBV2|TRBJ2-5|TRBD2
TGTGCCATCCAAAGGACTAGCGGGACACAAGAGACCCAGTACTTC
CAIQRTSGTQETQYF
>many|TRBV7-9|TRBJ2-2|TRBD2
TGTGCCAGCAGCCGGTCCTTAGGTTCTAGCGGGACTGCGAACACCGGGGAGCTGTTTTTT
CASSRSLGSSGTANTGELFF
>-|TRBV24-1|TRBJ2-3|-
TGTGCCACCACTGGTCCCACAAAGGAGGATACGCAGTATTTT
CATTGPTKEDTQYF
>few|TRBV28|TRBJ2-5|-
TGTGCCAGCGGGAGTTCCCAAGAGACCCAGTACTTC
CASGSSQETQYF
>-|TRBV11-2|TRBJ1-1|TRBD1
TGTGCCAGCAGCCAACAGGGGGGGAACACTGAAGCTTTCTTT
CASSQQGGNTEAFF
>few|TRBV15|TRBJ2-3|-
TGTGCCACCAGCAGAGATGTGGTCCTAGCGGGACAGGCAGATACGCAGTATTTT
CATSRDVVLAGQADTQYF
>few|TRBV25-1|TRBJ2-1|TRBD1
TGTGCCAGCAGTTCTCAGGGGGAGATCCTCGAGCAGTTCTTC
CASSSQGEILEQFF
>many|TRBV4-3|TRBJ2-1|-
TGCGCCAGCAGCCACAATGGGCTTCTCCCCTACAATGAGCAGTTCTTC
CASSHNGLLPYNEQFF
>few|TRBV20-1|TRBJ2-7|-
TGCAGTGCTCAAGTCGGGGGACAGCCTTACGAGCAGTACTTC
CSAQVGGQPYEQYF
>-|TRBV7-9|TRBJ2-2|-
TGTGCCAGCAGCTTTGGGGTATCGTCCGGGGAGCTGTTTTTT
CASSFGVSSGELFF
>-|TRBV4-3|TRBJ1-4|-
TGCGCCAGCAGCCAAGGAGAGGGGAATGAAAAACTGTTTTTT
CASSQGEGNEKLFF
>-|TRBV7-9|TRBJ2-2|TRBD2
TGTGCCAGCAGCCTACTGGGCGGGGGGAACACCGGGGAGCTGTTTTTT
CASSLLGGGNTGELFF
>-|TRBV9|TRBJ2-5|-
TGTGCCAGCAGCGTGGGGACCCTCCAGCAGGAGACCCAGTACTTC
CASSVGTLQQETQYF
>many|TRBV7-2|TRBJ2-7|-
TGTGCCAGCAGCTCGGGACAAATTTTAACGTACGAGCAGTACTTC
CASSSGQILTYEQYF
>-|TRBV12-3/TRBV12-4|TRBJ1-4|-
TGTGCCAGCAGTCCAGGGTATAGCGCAACTAATGAAAAACTGTTTTTT
CASSPGYSATNEKLFF